This T cell receptor (beta chain) emerged from a study of T cell responses to AZD1222 COVID-19 vaccine. Study findings and constraints: Increases in Spike-specific TCR breadth and depth were seen after two AZD1222 doses. It was only after the peak T cell response that any repertoires were sampled. Regions left unmutated in variants are reportedly the target of nearly half of spike-specific TCRs.

The CDR3 is made up of 17 amino acids. The V gene's germline CDR1 is SGHAT and CDR2 FQNNGV. V was cut by 1 base and J by 2 bases, with 17 bases left in between. Measured with immunoSEQ multiplex PCR; TCRdb has only the in-frame clones, and not every one. The sample includes about 100,000 clones, 88% of them seen just once. About this clone: Its specificity is unknown.

The chain has TRBV11-2 and TRBJ2-5; unclear D gene. This sequence originates from an adult in good health. The sequenced sample was peripheral blood, obtained on day 0 of AZD1222 vaccination. CDR3 sequence: CASSLGTLGGTQETQYF. CDR3 DNA sequence: TGTGCCAGCAGCTTAGGTACTTTGGGCGGAACGCAAGAGACCCAGTACTTC.